Listed here are 8 T cell receptor beta chains from one sample, sequenced in a study of blood T cells in healthy people across ages (dated by TCRdb to the mid-2010s). The protocol used for the library was 5' RACE. TCRdb shows the sequencer as Illumina HiSeq 2500. A second PCR of roughly 7 to 11 cycles was run with a J-beta primer mix and a sample-barcoded 5' primer. TCRdb redid the processing of the public reads, applying fastp at Q25 and MiXCR, and retained in-frame beta chains. Entries are consolidated by CDR3 protein sequence, retaining the most common genes and DNA. Present in this sample are roughly 800,000 distinct CDR3 sequences, 55% to 75% of which were seen just once. Of the sample, 20% to 25% is held by the ten largest clones. Specimen: blood. These TCRs come from a man aged 25-40 years in good health.

The chain couples TRBV10-3 to TRBJ1-2, with D possibly matching TRBD1 (5 bases). Germline-derived CDR1 and CDR2 are ENHRY and SYGVKD. CDR3 length equals 16 residues. V was cut by 2 bases and J by 1 base, with 14 bases left in between. The CDR3 nucleotides read TGTGCCATCAGTGAGGTCGGACAAACTAGTAACTATGGCTACACCTTC. Its translation: CAISEVGQTSNYGYTF.

The gene calls are TRBV5-1 and TRBJ2-3; 9 bases fit TRBD2. This CDR3 is 16 amino acids long. The junction had 4 bases not matched to a gene; V was cut back by 2 bases and J by 0 bases. In germline, CDR1 is SGHRS, CDR2 YFSETQ. The chain's CDR3 is CASSFLAGTSTDTQYF. The CDR3 DNA follows: TGCGCCAGCAGCTTCCTAGCGGGGACTAGCACAGATACGCAGTATTTT.

This clonotype was picked up a small number of times. The chain recombines TRBV28 with TRBJ2-7; D is uncertain. Per germline, CDR1 MDHEN and CDR2 SYDVKM. The CDR3 length is 14 residues. Between the trimmed V and J ends, which lost 6 bases and 3 bases, there was a span of 15 bases. The CDR3 nucleotides are TGTGCCAGCAGCACACCCTCCCCCGACTACGAGCAGTACTTC. Protein: CASSTPSPDYEQYF.

J is TRBJ1-4 and V is TRBV20-1; D call uncertain. This CDR3 spans 17 amino acids. Germline CDR1 is DFQATT and CDR2 is SNEGSKA (reference sequence). With 3 bases removed from V and 3 bases from J, the gap between germline ends came to 20 bases. CDR3 bases: TGCAGTGCTAGTGAAGGGTTATCAGCGCTGGCTAATGAAAAACTGTTTTTT. Translating gives CSASEGLSALANEKLFF.

This clonotype was counted only a few times. The rearrangement links TRBV25-1 to TRBJ2-7; 8 bases are shared with TRBD2. Germline V gene data show CDR1 as MGHDK and CDR2 as SYGVNS. This CDR3 region has 15 residues. The V segment lost 3 bases and the J segment 7 bases; nucleotides outside the gene matches: 11. The DNA of the CDR3 is TGTGCCAGCAGTGACCCGGGAGGGGCTACGGGGGAGCAGTACTTC. It encodes CASSDPGGATGEQYF.

This sequence joins TRBV7-9 and TRBJ2-1; 10 nucleotides line up with TRBD1. Germline values: CDR1 SEHNR, CDR2 FQNEAQ (reference sequence). Trimming removed 5 bases from V and 7 bases from J; junction bases left unmatched: 5. CDR3 size: 14 residues. DNA for the CDR3: TGTGCCAGCAGCCCGCGACAGGGGGCGAATGAGCAGTTCTTC. Translated: CASSPRQGANEQFF.

The chain carries TRBV18 and TRBJ2-7; D is unclear. V shed 5 bases and J shed 1 base, with 12 bases lying between them. Germline V gene lookup returns CDR1 KGHSH and CDR2 LQKENI. There are 14 residues in the CDR3. DNA of the CDR3: TGTGCCAGCTCAACGTCGGACGGGTCCTACGAGCAGTACTTC. This encodes CASSTSDGSYEQYF.

This chain connects TRBV7-2 to TRBJ2-5, with 7 positions matching TRBD2. The length of the CDR3 is 16 residues. Germline V gene data show CDR1 as SGHTA and CDR2 as FQGNSA. Trimming cost V 5 bases and J 2 bases; bases outside gene matches: 11. The CDR3 region is CASSNPLAEKQETQYF. CDR3 DNA: TGTGCCAGCAGCAACCCGCTAGCGGAGAAACAAGAGACCCAGTACTTC.